Sequencing of this TCR beta chain was carried out in a study of cytomegalovirus exposure and HLA in healthy donors. Points from the study as a whole: An analysis done earlier found most TCR beta V segments productive about 90% or about 30% of the time.

From germline, CDR1 is SGHNT and CDR2 YYREEE (reference sequence). This CDR3 spans 18 amino acids. Germline trimming cut 5 bases from V and 0 bases from J; bases unmatched to any gene: 14. Regarding this clone: Its antigen is as yet unknown.

Use of 60 Vbeta and 13 Jbeta primers characterized the PCR. Measured with immunoSEQ multiplex PCR; TCRdb has only the in-frame clones, and not every one. Of tens of thousands of clones listed, 65% to 80% were seen once; the top ten hold approximately 5%. The chain carries TRBV5-4 and TRBJ2-1; 7 nucleotides agree with TRBD2. This receptor was identified in a young woman in good health and CMV-seronegative. The sample was PBMCs. CDR3 residues: CASRSALRERDSYNEQFF. The CDR3 region has the DNA TGTGCCAGCAGATCCGCCCTTAGGGAGCGGGACTCCTACAATGAGCAGTTCTTC. The full variable domain, rest sourced from reference TRBV5-4 and TRBJ2-1, is ETGVTQSPTHLIKTRGQQVTLRCSSQSGHNTVSWYQQALGQGPQFIFQYYREEENGRGNFPPRFSGLQFPNYSSELNVNALELDDSALYLCASRSALRERDSYNEQFFGPGTRLTVL.